This TCR beta chain was profiled in a study of blood T cell repertoires in COVID-19. Study context: COVID-19 samples from acute and convalescent phases originated in the United States, Italy and Spain. T cells, B-cell-depleted T cells, or PBMCs provided the cDNA or gDNA that served as material.

Under the authors' procedure: Quantification of nucleated cells was approximated via reference gene primer amplification. The method was immunoSEQ multiplex PCR; TCRdb's version includes in-frame clones alone and lacks a portion of them. V and J calls and clone size are given by that table; D and trimming were obtained from the DNA. The sample has approximately 150,000 clones; under 90% are singletons. The CDR3 is 14 residues long. Germline CDR1 reads LNHDA; CDR2 reads SQIVND (reference sequence). V trimming: 10 bases; J trimming: 2 bases; junction bases outside the gene matches: 9. The clonotype was recovered from a woman of 80 years or more with acute or convalescent COVID-19. The chain carries TRBV19 and TRBJ2-3, with 7 nucleotides matching TRBD2. Material for sequencing was peripheral blood. For the CDR3, the DNA is TGTGCCACTCGGGGAGGGCTAGTCACAGATACGCAGTATTTT. Translated, it gives CATRGGLVTDTQYF.